The 2 T cell receptor beta chains below all came from one sample that was sequenced in a study of blood T cell repertoires in COVID-19. Sequencing used immunoSEQ multiplex PCR; TCRdb keeps in-frame clones, though not all of them. The data hold about 150,000 clones, with 75% to 90% observed a single time. Sequencing used peripheral blood. These receptors were collected from a man between 60 and 75 years old with active or convalescent COVID-19.

The gene calls are TRBV18 and TRBJ1-2, with 9 bases aligning to TRBD1. The junction had 10 bases not matched to a gene; V was cut back by 5 bases and J by 6 bases. The CDR3 runs 15 residues. The V gene's germline CDR1 is KGHSH and CDR2 LQKENI. CDR3 sequence reads: CASSTQGQGIDGYTF. CDR3 in DNA: TGTGCCAGCTCAACGCAGGGACAGGGAATTGATGGCTACACCTTC.

The chain joins TRBV2 to TRBJ1-4; the match to TRBD1 covers 9 bases. J lost 0 bases, V lost 6 bases, and 5 bases had no gene match. This CDR3 comprises 16 residues. CDR1 and CDR2 from the germline V gene are SNHLY and FYNNEI. Here the CDR3 reads CASRARQGATNEKLFF. Here the CDR3 DNA reads TGTGCCAGCAGGGCCAGACAGGGGGCAACTAATGAAAAACTGTTTTTT.